The table lists the clone carrying this T cell receptor beta chain with many counts. The data belong to a study of human T cells and chemical hapten exposure. MiXCR was run by TCRdb on the RACE reads, yielding one entry per CDR3 protein. The sample consists of around 120,000 distinct CDR3 sequences, roughly 13% of them appearing once. CDR1 and CDR2 (germline): MNHEY, SVGEGT. The CDR3 totals 15 residues. V dropped 5 bases and J dropped 7 bases, with 20 bases sitting between them. As to time point: pre-sensitization, week 0. Treatment of the sample: therapeutic diphenylcyclopropenone sensitization with weekly scalp DPC.

The sequenced sample was whole blood, obtained in connection with sensitization to the hapten diphenylcyclopropenone (DPC). The receptor was derived from a woman between 18 and 29 years old with alopecia areata. Some clones in this sample may be carry-over from other donors' samples. The chain links TRBV6-2 or TRBV6-3 to TRBJ1-1; TRBD1 might be the D (5 bases). The DNA for the CDR3 is TGTGCCAGCAGTGACGCCGGGACCTCCGGGGGTGAAGCTTTCTTT. Encoded protein: CASSDAGTSGGEAFF.